Listed below are T cell receptor beta chains from one sample, sequenced in a study of OX40 agonist ivuxolimab in advanced cancers. Some clones are missing from TCRdb's copy, which holds only in-frame ones; the method was immunoSEQ multiplex PCR. This sample yields more than 12,000 clones, of which approximately 94% are seen a single time; approximately 22% belongs to the top ten. The specimen was CD4+ or CD8+ T cells sorted from blood, collected in a trial of the OX40 agonist ivuxolimab. The receptors stem from an adult with an advanced solid tumor such as melanoma, head and neck, liver or kidney cancer. The CDR3 runs from the conserved cysteine through the conserved F or W. The D gene is left open where the match is weak. Expanded clones get a size class; other rows say once, few or many, or leave the size out.

J,length,V,size,D,DNA,CDR3
TRBJ1-2,13,TRBV29-1,NA,NA,TGCAGCGTAGCCCAGACCCTTCTCTATGGCTACACCTTC,CSVAQTLLYGYTF
TRBJ1-1,15,TRBV30,NA,TRBD1,TGTGCCTGGAGTGTAGACAGGGCGTTGAACACTGAAGCTTTCTTT,CAWSVDRALNTEAFF
TRBJ1-5,16,TRBV28,NA,NA,TGTGCCAGCGTGGGGAGGCAGATTTCTAGCAATCAGCCCCAGCATTTT,CASVGRQISSNQPQHF
TRBJ1-1,14,TRBV9,NA,TRBD1,TGTGCCAGCAGCGAGGAGGGGGCGAACACTGAAGCTTTCTTT,CASSEEGANTEAFF
TRBJ2-1,11,TRBV5-5,NA,NA,TGTGCCAGCAGCTACGCCAGGGAGCAGTTCTTC,CASSYAREQFF
TRBJ2-7,14,TRBV28,NA,NA,TGTGCCAGCAGCCCTCGGTTGGCCTCCTACGAGCAGTACTTC,CASSPRLASYEQYF
TRBJ1-4,13,TRBV27,NA,NA,TGTGCCAGCAGTCTTATAACTAATGAAAAACTGTTTTTT,CASSLITNEKLFF
TRBJ2-2,16,TRBV28,NA,NA,TGTGCCAGCAGTCCCCCGGCACTCGCGAACACCGGGGAGCTGTTTTTT,CASSPPALANTGELFF
TRBJ2-3,17,TRBV4-1,NA,NA,TGCGCCAGCAGCCAACTCCCATTAGGGTCAGTGGTAGATACGCAGTATTTT,CASSQLPLGSVVDTQYF
TRBJ2-2,14,TRBV5-5,NA,NA,TGTGCCAGCATCCTAGATGACCCCACCGGGGAGCTGTTTTTT,CASILDDPTGELFF
TRBJ2-7,12,TRBV18,NA,NA,TGTGCCAGCTCAGACCTTTCCTACGAGCAGTACTTC,CASSDLSYEQYF
TRBJ1-2,14,TRBV9,once,TRBD1,TGTGCCAGCAGCGTCGCGACAGGGTCCTATGGCTACACCTTC,CASSVATGSYGYTF
TRBJ2-1,16,TRBV7-3,NA,NA,TGTGCCAGCAGTGCCTTGAGCGGAGACTCCTACAATGAGCAGTTCTTC,CASSALSGDSYNEQFF
TRBJ2-7,16,TRBV27,NA,TRBD1,TGTGCCAGCAGTTCTCTTCAGGGACAGGGTACCTACGAGCAGTACTTC,CASSSLQGQGTYEQYF
TRBJ2-5,16,TRBV4-3,NA,TRBD2,TGCGCCAGCAGCCAAAGACTAGCGGGAGGGGGGGAGACCCAGTACTTC,CASSQRLAGGGETQYF
TRBJ2-7,14,TRBV19,NA,NA,TGTGCCAGTGCCGATTCCCTGGCCCCCGACGAGCAGTACTTC,CASADSLAPDEQYF
TRBJ2-3,15,TRBV5-1,NA,NA,TGCGCCAGCAGCCTCCGGAGCCTTGGCACAGATACGCAGTATTTT,CASSLRSLGTDTQYF
TRBJ2-1,15,TRBV5-4,NA,TRBD2,TGTGCCAGCAGCCCCCCTAGCGGCTCCTACAATGAGCAGTTCTTC,CASSPPSGSYNEQFF